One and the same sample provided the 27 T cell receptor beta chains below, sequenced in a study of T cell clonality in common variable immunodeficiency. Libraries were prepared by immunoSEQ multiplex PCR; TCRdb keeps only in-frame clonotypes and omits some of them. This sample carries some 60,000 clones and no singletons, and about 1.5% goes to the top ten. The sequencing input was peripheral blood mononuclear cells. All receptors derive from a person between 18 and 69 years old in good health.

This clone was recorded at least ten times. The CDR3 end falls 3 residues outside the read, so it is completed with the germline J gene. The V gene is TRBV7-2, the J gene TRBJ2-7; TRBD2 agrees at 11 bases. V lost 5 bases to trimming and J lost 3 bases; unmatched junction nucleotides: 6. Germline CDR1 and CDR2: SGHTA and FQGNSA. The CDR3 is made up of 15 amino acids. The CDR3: CASSETGTSGYEQYF. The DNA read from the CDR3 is TGTGCCAGCAGCGAGACCGGGACTAGCGGCTACGAG. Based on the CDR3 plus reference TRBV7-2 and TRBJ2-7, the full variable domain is GAGVSQSPSNKVTEKGKDVELRCDPISGHTALYWYRQSLGQGLEFLIYFQGNSAPDKSGLPSDRFSAERTGGSVSTLTIQRTQQEDSAVYLCASSETGTSGYEQYFGPGTRLTVT.

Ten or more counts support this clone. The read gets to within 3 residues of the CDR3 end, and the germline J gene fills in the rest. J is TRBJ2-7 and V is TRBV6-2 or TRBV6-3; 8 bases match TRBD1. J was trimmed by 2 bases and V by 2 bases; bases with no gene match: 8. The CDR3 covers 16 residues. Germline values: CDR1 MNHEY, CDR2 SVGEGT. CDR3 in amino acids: CASSYETGANTYEQYF. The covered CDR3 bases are TGTGCCAGCAGTTACGAGACAGGGGCCAACACCTACGAG.

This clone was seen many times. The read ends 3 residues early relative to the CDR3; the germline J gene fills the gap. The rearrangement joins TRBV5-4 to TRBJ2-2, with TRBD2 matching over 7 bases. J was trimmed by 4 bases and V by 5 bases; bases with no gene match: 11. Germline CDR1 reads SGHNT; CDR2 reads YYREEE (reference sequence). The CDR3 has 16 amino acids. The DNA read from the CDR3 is TGTGCCAGCAGTAAAGGACTAGGTGGGGTCACCGGGGAG. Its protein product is CASSKGLGGVTGE. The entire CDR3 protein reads CASSKGLGGVTGELFF.

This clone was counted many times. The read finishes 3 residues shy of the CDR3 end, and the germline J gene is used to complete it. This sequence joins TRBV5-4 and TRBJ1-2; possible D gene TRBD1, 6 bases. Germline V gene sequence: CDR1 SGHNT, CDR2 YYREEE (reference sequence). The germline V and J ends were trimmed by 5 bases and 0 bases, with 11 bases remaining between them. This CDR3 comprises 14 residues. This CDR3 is CASSPDRSNYGYTF. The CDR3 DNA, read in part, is TGTGCCAGCAGTCCGGACAGATCTAACTATGGC.

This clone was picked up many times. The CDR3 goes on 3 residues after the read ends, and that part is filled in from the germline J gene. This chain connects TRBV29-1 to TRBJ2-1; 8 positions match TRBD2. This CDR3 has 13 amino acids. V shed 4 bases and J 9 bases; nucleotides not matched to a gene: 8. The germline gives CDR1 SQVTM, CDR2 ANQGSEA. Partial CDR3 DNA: TGCAGCGTTGCGCCGACTAGCGTCAGTGAG. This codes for CSVAPTSVSE. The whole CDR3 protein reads CSVAPTSVSEQFF.

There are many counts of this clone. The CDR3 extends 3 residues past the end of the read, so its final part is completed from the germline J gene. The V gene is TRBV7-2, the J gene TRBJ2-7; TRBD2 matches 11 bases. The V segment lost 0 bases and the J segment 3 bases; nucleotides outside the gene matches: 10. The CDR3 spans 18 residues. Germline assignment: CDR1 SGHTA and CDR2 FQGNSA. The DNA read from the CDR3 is TGTGCCAGCAGCTTAGCCGGGGTACCCACTAGCGGGAGCTACGAG. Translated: CASSLAGVPTSGSYE. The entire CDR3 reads CASSLAGVPTSGSYEQYF.

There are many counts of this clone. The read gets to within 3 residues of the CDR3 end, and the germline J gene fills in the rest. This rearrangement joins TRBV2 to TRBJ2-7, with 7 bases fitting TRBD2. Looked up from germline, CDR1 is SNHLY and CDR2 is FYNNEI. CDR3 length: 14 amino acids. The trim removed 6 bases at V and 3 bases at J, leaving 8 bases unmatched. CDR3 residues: CASRTAGGSYEQYF. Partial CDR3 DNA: TGTGCCAGCAGGACCGCCGGCGGGAGCTACGAG.

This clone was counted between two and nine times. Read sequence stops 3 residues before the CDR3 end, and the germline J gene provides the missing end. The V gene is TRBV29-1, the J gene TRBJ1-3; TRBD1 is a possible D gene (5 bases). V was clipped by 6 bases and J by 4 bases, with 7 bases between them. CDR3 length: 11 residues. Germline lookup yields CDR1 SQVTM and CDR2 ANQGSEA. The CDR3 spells CSVDTGNTIYF. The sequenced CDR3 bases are TGCAGCGTGGACACAGGAAACACC.

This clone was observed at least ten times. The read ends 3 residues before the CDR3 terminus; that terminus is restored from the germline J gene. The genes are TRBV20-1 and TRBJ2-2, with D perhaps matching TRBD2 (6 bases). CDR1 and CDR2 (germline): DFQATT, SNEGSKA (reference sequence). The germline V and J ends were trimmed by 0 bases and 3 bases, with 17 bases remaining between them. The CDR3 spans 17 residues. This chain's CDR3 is CSARDTRAGGDTGELFF. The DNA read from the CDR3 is TGCAGTGCTAGAGATACCCGAGCGGGTGGGGACACCGGGGAG.

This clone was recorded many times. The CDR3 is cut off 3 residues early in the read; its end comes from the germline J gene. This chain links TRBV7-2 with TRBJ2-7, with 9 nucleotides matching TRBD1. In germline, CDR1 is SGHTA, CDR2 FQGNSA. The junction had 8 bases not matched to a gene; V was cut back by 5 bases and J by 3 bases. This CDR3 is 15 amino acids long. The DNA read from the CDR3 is TGTGCCAGCAGCCTAACAGGGGGCTCAGGCTACGAG. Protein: CASSLTGGSGYE. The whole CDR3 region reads CASSLTGGSGYEQYF.

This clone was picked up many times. The sequenced CDR3 bases are TGTGCCACCCAGACAGGCTACAATGAG. Its translation: CATQTGYNE. The CDR3 in full is CATQTGYNEQFF. The V call is TRBV10-3, the J call TRBJ2-1; a weak D match, TRBD1 (6 bases). The read halts 3 residues ahead of the CDR3 end, with the missing end drawn from the germline J gene. V was cut by 10 bases and J by 3 bases, with 10 bases left in between. Looked up from germline, CDR1 is ENHRY and CDR2 is SYGVKD. This CDR3 contains 12 residues.

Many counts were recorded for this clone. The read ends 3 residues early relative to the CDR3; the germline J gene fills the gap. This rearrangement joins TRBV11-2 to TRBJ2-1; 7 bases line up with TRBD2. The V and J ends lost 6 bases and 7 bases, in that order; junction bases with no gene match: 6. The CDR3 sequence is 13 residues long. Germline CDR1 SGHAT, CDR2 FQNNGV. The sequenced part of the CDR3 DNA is TGTGCCAGCAGGAGCATGGGGGGGAATGAG. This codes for CASRSMGGNE. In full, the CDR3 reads CASRSMGGNEQFF.

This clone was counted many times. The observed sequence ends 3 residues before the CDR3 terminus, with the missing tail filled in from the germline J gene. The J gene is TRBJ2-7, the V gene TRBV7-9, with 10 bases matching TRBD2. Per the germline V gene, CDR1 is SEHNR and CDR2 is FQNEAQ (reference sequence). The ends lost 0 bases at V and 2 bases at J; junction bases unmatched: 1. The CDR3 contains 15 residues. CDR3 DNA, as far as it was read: TGTGCCAGCAGCTTAGCTCTAGCGGGAGCCTACGAG. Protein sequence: CASSLALAGAYE. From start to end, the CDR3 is CASSLALAGAYEQYF.

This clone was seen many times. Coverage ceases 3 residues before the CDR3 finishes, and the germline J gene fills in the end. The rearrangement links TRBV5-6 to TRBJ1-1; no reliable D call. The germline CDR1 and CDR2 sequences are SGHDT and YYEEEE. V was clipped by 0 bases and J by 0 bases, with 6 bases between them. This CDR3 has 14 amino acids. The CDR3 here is CASSLDSLNTEAFF. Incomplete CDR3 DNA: TGTGCCAGCAGCTTGGACAGCCTGAACACTGAA.

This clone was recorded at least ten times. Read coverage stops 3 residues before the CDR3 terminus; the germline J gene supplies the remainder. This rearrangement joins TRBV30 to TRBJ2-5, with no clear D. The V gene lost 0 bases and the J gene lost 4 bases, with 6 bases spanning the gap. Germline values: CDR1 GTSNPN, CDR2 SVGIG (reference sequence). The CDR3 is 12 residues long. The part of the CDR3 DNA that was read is TGTGCCTGGAGTGTTTCAGGAGAGACC. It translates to CAWSVSGET. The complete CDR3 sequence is CAWSVSGETQYF.

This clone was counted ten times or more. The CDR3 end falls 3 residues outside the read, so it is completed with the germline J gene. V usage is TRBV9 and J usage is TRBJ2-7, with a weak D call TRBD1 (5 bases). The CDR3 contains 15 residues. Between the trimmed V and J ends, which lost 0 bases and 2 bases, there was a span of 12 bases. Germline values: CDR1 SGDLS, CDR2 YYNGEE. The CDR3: CASSVAAGWAYEQYF. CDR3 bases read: TGTGCCAGCAGCGTAGCGGCAGGGTGGGCCTACGAG.

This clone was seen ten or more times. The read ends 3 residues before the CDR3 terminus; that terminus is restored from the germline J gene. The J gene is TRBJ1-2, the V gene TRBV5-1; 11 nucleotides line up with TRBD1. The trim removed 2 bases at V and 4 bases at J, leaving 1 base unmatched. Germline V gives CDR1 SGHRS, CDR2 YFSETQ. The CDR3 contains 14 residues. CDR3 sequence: CASSFGQGAYGYTF. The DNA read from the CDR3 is TGCGCCAGCAGCTTCGGACAGGGGGCCTATGGC.

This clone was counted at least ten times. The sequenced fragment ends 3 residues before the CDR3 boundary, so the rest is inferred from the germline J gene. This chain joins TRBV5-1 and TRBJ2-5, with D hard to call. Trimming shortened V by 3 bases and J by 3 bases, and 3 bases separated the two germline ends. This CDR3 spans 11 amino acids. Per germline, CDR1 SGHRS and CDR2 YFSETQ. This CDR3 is CASSYKETQYF. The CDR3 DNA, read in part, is TGCGCCAGCAGCTACAAAGAGACC.

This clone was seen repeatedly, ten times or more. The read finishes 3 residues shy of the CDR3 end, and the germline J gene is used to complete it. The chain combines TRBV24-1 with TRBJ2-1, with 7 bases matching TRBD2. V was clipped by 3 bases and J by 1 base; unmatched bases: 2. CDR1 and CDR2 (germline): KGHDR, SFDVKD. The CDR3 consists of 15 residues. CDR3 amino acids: CATSDASGSYNEQFF. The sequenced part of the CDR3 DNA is TGTGCCACCAGTGATGCTAGCGGTTCCTACAATGAG.

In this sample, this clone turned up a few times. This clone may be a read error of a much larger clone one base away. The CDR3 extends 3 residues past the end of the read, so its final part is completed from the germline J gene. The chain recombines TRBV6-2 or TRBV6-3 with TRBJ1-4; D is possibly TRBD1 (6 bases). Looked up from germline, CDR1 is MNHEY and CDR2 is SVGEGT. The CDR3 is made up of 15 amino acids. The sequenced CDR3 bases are TGTGCCAGCAGACCTGGGGGGGGCCGTAATGGAAAA. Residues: CASRPGGGRNGK. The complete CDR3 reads CASRPGGGRNGKLFF.

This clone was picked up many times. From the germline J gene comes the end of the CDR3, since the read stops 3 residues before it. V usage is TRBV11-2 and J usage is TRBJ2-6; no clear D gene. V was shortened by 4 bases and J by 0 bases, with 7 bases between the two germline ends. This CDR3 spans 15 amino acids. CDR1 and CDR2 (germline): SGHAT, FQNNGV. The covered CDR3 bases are TGTGCCAGCAGCTCCCCCAGCTCTGGGGCCAACGTC. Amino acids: CASSSPSSGANV. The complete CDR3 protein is CASSSPSSGANVLTF. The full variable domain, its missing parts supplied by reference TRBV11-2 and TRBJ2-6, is EAGVAQSPRYKIIEKRQSVAFWCNPISGHATLYWYQQILGQGPKLLIQFQNNGVVDDSQLPKDRFSAERLKGVDSTLKIQPAKLEDSAVYLCASSSPSSGANVLTFGAGSRLTVL.

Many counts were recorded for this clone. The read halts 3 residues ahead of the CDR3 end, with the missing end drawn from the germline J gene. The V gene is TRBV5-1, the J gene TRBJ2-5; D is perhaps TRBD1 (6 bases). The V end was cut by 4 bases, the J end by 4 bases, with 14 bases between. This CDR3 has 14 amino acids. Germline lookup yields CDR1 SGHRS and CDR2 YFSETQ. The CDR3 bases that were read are TGCGCCAGCAGCGATCCAGGGGACGGAGAGACC. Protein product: CASSDPGDGET. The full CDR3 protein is CASSDPGDGETQYF.

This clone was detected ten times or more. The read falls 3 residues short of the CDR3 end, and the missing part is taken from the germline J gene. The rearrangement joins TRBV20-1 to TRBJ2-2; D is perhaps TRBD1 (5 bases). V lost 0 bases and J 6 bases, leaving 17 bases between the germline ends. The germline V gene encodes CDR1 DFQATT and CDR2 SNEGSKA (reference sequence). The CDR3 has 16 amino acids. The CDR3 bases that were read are TGCAGTGCTAGAGATCTGGGCACCCCAGGGTCCGGGGAG. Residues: CSARDLGTPGSGE. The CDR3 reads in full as CSARDLGTPGSGELFF.

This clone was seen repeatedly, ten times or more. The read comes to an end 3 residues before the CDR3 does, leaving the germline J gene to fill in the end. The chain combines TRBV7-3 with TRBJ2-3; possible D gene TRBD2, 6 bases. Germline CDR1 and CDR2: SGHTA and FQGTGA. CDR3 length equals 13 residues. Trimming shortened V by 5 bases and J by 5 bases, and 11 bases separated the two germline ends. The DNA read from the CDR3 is TGTGCCAGCAGCCGGGACTCCAGAGATACG. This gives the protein CASSRDSRDT. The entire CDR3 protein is CASSRDSRDTQYF. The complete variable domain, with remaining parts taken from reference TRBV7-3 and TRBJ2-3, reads GAGVSQTPSNKVTEKGKYVELRCDPISGHTALYWYRQSLGQGPEFLIYFQGTGAADDSGLPNDRFFAVRPEGSVSTLKIQRTERGDSAVYLCASSRDSRDTQYFGPGTRLTVL.

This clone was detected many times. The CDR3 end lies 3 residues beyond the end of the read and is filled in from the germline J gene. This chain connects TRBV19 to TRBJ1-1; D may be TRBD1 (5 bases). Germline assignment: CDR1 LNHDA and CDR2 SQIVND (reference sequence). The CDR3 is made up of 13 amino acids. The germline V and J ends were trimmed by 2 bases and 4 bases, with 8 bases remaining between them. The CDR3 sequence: CASSITRATEAFF. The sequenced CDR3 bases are TGTGCCAGTAGTATAACCAGGGCCACTGAA.

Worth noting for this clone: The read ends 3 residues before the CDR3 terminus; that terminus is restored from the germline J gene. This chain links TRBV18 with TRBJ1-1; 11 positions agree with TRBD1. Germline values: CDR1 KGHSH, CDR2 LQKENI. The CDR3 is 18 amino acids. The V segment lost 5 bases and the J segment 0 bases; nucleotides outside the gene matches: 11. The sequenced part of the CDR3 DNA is TGTGCCAGCTCAGGTTTACAGGACAGGGGGCTACTGAACACTGAA. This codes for CASSGLQDRGLLNTE. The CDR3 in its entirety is CASSGLQDRGLLNTEAFF.

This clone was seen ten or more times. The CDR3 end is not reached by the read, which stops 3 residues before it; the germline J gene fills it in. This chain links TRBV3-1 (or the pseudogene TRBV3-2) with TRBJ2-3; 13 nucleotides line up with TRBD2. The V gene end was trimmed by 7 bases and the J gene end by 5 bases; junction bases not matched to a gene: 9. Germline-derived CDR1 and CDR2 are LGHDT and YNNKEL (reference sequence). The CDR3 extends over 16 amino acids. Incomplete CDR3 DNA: TGTGCCAGCACCGCTGGACTAGCGGGAGTCGTAGATACG. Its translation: CASTAGLAGVVDT. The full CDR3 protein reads CASTAGLAGVVDTQYF.